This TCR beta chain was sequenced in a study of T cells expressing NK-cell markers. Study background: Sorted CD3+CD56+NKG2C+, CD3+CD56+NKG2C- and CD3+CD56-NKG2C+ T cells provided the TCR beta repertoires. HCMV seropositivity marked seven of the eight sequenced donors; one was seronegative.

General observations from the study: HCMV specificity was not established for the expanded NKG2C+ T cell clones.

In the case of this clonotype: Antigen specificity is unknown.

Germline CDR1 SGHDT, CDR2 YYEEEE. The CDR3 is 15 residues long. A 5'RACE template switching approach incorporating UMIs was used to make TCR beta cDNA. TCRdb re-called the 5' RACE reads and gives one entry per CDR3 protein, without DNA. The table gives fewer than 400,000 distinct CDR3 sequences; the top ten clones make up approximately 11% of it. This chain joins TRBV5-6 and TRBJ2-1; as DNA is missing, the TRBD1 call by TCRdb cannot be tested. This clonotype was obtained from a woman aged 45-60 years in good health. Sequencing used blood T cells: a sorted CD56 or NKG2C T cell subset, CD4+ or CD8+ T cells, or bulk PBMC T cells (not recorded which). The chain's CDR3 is CATSSWGAGTGEQFF.